This record covers a single T cell receptor (beta chain). Its antigen target is currently unknown. Base qualities are not at hand, and no much larger clone is one base apart. The record originates from a study of blood T cell repertoires in COVID-19 (TCRdb year 2020). General notes on the study: Collaborator samples came from the United States, Italy and Spain and covered acute and convalescent phases of COVID-19. The samples were drawn from two sources: the first 160 participants of the ongoing ImmuneRACE study, and over 950 subjects contributed by 6 global collaborators. Where available, HLA class I and class II types were obtained from metadata supplied by the sample provider rather than from assay-based typing. The material from the prospective study consisted of cDNA or gDNA derived from T cells, B-cell-depleted T cells, or PBMCs. Deeply sampled blood TCRbeta repertoires from subjects exposed to, actively infected with, or recovered from COVID-19 were included in the dataset. A de-identified subject ID, COVID-19 status, age in years and sex were almost always included in the sample metadata. The repertoires were made available in a free public database intended to serve as a resource for research on the immune response to SARS-CoV-2.

General conclusions and limits of the study: How much clinical and demographic metadata was included differed by source and by participant, and the metadata was provided uncurated.

Each collaborating institution followed its own protocols to collect whole blood in K2EDTA tubes. For TCRbeta analysis, collaborator samples were shipped as frozen whole blood, as isolated PBMCs, or as DNA extracted from either sample type. The germline ends are 9 bases apart after V is trimmed by 5 bases and J by 5 bases. CDR1 is given as GTSNPN and CDR2 as SVGIG, both from the germline V gene (reference sequence). The CDR3 spans 12 residues, from the cysteine through the phenylalanine. This entry keeps only the CDR3 DNA: 36 bases, framed from base 1. TCRbeta CDR3 regions were amplified from genomic DNA by means of the immunoSEQ Assay, a bias-controlled multiplex PCR. The original methods were these. Nucleated cell counts per sample were estimated from amplification of reference gene primers within the assay. Sequence reads were collapsed and filtered to measure the absolute abundance of every unique TCRbeta CDR3 rearrangement. For each sample, productive Simpson clonality was calculated as the square root of Simpson's diversity index over productive rearrangements. TCRdb carries this immuneACCESS record with in-frame sequences only. Its versions omit some clonotypes, under half of them owing to an unresolved V gene in the studies checked, with the rest unexplained. V and J calls and clone size are as listed in that table; D and trimming were resolved from the DNA. For this sample there are 150,000 to 200,000 clones; roughly 86% appear just once. The ten most abundant clones make up less than 3.5% of the sample.

The source is a woman aged 30 to 39 with active or convalescent COVID-19. The sequencing sample was made of peripheral blood. The rearrangement joined TRBV30 to TRBJ1-4, and the D gene may be TRBD1, 6 bases matching. The CDR3: CAWCRGNEKLFF. The nucleotide sequence reads as follows: TGTGCCTGGTGCAGGGGCAATGAAAAACTGTTTTTT. The entire variable domain, with the stretches around the CDR3 drawn from the reference TRBV30 and TRBJ1-4 proteins, is SQTIHQWPATLVQPVGSPLSLECTVEGTSNPNLYWYRQAAGRGLQLLFYSVGIGQISSEVPQNLSASRPQDRQFILSSKKLLLSDSGFYLCAWCRGNEKLFFGSGTQLSVL.